The rows below give T cell receptor beta chains drawn from one sample of a study of human T cells and chemical hapten exposure. TCRdb used MiXCR to reprocess the RACE reads, holding one entry per CDR3 protein. Among some 65,000 distinct CDR3 sequences, 6% to 7% were seen once, and the ten largest hold around 3.6%. The sequenced material came from whole blood. The origin of the receptors is a female donor in good health. Some clones in this sample may be carry-over from other donors' samples. The CDR3 runs from the conserved cysteine through the conserved F or W. Fields, in order: J gene, CDR3 length, V gene, CDR3 protein.

>TRBJ2-4|14|TRBV5-1
CASSQGTGKNIQYF
>TRBJ1-6|13|TRBV28
CASSFYTVTPLHF
>TRBJ2-5|15|TRBV12-3/TRBV12-4
CASSMGQGAGETQYF
>TRBJ1-2|14|TRBV2
CASSLGQGYYGYTF
>TRBJ2-5|13|TRBV11-1
CASSQAVQETQYF
>TRBJ2-7|15|TRBV5-6
CASSFPAGGPYEQYF
>TRBJ1-1|14|TRBV14
CASSRRTGNTEAFF
>TRBJ2-7|12|TRBV25-1
CASSEGPHEQYF
>TRBJ2-2|17|TRBV5-4
CASSWDTGGWNTGELFF
>TRBJ1-1|15|TRBV29-1
CSVEELRTVNTEAFF
>TRBJ1-1|15|TRBV5-1
CASSLAGEVATEAFF
>TRBJ2-2|14|TRBV10-1
CASSVGSDTGELFF
>TRBJ1-2|15|TRBV28
CASSPLDRSLYGYTF
>TRBJ2-1|14|TRBV20-1
CSASEAGPYNEQFF
>TRBJ2-3|18|TRBV6-2/TRBV6-3
CASSYSIGSGRATDTQYF
>TRBJ2-7|16|TRBV28
CASSPLAGPLSYEQYF
>TRBJ1-6|13|TRBV27
CASSFSNNSPLHF
>TRBJ2-5|14|TRBV5-1
CASSLGTAGETQYF
>TRBJ2-2|14|TRBV20-1
CSARLAGPTGELFF
>TRBJ1-1|15|TRBV6-5
CASSYLVGAVGEAFF
>TRBJ2-7|16|TRBV7-2
CASSSRPGQGPHEQYF
>TRBJ2-1|16|TRBV12-3/TRBV12-4
CASRNKGTPPDNEQFF
>TRBJ2-7|16|TRBV23-1
CASSQPGTSTSYEQYF
>TRBJ1-6|13|TRBV4-1
CASRNRGESPLHF
>TRBJ2-2|15|TRBV6-2/TRBV6-3
CASSYSAPRAGELFF
>TRBJ2-6|15|TRBV12-3/TRBV12-4
CASSPGGSGANVLTF
>TRBJ2-2|13|TRBV19
CASSTARAGELFF
>TRBJ2-3|12|TRBV7-2
CASSRQTDTQYF
>TRBJ2-3|15|TRBV7-2
CASSFSGRVPDTQYF
>TRBJ2-7|13|TRBV4-3
CASSQFRGPEQYF
>TRBJ2-7|13|TRBV7-3
CASSPDLGGEQYF
>TRBJ2-3|9|TRBV7-9
CASSLGEYF
>TRBJ2-7|15|TRBV28
CASSSNRDGLGEQYF
>TRBJ1-1|13|TRBV7-9
CASSLEQVTEAFF
>TRBJ2-1|15|TRBV20-1
CSASTTSGIYNVQFF
>TRBJ2-1|15|TRBV3-1
CASSQGLTTRNEQFF
>TRBJ2-7|12|TRBV5-6
CASSSVTGEQYF
>TRBJ2-2|15|TRBV11-2
CASSSRRGRGGELFF
>TRBJ1-4|17|TRBV6-5
CASRPVETQATNEKLFF
>TRBJ2-1|14|TRBV19
CASSLPSVGIEQFF
>TRBJ2-7|13|TRBV7-3
CASSGTSGSEQYF
>TRBJ1-1|14|TRBV28
CASSSIQGGTEAFF
>TRBJ2-7|13|TRBV29-1
CSVELFPSDEQYF
>TRBJ2-3|12|TRBV13
CASSLSSDTQYF
>TRBJ2-1|11|TRBV15
CATELYNEQFF
>TRBJ2-7|14|TRBV28
CASSIGEGAYEQYF
>TRBJ2-1|14|TRBV7-9
CASSSGLTYNEQFF
>TRBJ2-4|13|TRBV28
CASSVTGEDIQYF
>TRBJ2-3|14|TRBV6-2/TRBV6-3
CASRSGTTADTQYF
>TRBJ1-4|15|TRBV5-1
CASSAGTNSGEKLFF
>TRBJ2-3|14|TRBV6-4
CASSDSTGADTQYF
>TRBJ2-7|8|TRBV29-1
CSAPLQRF